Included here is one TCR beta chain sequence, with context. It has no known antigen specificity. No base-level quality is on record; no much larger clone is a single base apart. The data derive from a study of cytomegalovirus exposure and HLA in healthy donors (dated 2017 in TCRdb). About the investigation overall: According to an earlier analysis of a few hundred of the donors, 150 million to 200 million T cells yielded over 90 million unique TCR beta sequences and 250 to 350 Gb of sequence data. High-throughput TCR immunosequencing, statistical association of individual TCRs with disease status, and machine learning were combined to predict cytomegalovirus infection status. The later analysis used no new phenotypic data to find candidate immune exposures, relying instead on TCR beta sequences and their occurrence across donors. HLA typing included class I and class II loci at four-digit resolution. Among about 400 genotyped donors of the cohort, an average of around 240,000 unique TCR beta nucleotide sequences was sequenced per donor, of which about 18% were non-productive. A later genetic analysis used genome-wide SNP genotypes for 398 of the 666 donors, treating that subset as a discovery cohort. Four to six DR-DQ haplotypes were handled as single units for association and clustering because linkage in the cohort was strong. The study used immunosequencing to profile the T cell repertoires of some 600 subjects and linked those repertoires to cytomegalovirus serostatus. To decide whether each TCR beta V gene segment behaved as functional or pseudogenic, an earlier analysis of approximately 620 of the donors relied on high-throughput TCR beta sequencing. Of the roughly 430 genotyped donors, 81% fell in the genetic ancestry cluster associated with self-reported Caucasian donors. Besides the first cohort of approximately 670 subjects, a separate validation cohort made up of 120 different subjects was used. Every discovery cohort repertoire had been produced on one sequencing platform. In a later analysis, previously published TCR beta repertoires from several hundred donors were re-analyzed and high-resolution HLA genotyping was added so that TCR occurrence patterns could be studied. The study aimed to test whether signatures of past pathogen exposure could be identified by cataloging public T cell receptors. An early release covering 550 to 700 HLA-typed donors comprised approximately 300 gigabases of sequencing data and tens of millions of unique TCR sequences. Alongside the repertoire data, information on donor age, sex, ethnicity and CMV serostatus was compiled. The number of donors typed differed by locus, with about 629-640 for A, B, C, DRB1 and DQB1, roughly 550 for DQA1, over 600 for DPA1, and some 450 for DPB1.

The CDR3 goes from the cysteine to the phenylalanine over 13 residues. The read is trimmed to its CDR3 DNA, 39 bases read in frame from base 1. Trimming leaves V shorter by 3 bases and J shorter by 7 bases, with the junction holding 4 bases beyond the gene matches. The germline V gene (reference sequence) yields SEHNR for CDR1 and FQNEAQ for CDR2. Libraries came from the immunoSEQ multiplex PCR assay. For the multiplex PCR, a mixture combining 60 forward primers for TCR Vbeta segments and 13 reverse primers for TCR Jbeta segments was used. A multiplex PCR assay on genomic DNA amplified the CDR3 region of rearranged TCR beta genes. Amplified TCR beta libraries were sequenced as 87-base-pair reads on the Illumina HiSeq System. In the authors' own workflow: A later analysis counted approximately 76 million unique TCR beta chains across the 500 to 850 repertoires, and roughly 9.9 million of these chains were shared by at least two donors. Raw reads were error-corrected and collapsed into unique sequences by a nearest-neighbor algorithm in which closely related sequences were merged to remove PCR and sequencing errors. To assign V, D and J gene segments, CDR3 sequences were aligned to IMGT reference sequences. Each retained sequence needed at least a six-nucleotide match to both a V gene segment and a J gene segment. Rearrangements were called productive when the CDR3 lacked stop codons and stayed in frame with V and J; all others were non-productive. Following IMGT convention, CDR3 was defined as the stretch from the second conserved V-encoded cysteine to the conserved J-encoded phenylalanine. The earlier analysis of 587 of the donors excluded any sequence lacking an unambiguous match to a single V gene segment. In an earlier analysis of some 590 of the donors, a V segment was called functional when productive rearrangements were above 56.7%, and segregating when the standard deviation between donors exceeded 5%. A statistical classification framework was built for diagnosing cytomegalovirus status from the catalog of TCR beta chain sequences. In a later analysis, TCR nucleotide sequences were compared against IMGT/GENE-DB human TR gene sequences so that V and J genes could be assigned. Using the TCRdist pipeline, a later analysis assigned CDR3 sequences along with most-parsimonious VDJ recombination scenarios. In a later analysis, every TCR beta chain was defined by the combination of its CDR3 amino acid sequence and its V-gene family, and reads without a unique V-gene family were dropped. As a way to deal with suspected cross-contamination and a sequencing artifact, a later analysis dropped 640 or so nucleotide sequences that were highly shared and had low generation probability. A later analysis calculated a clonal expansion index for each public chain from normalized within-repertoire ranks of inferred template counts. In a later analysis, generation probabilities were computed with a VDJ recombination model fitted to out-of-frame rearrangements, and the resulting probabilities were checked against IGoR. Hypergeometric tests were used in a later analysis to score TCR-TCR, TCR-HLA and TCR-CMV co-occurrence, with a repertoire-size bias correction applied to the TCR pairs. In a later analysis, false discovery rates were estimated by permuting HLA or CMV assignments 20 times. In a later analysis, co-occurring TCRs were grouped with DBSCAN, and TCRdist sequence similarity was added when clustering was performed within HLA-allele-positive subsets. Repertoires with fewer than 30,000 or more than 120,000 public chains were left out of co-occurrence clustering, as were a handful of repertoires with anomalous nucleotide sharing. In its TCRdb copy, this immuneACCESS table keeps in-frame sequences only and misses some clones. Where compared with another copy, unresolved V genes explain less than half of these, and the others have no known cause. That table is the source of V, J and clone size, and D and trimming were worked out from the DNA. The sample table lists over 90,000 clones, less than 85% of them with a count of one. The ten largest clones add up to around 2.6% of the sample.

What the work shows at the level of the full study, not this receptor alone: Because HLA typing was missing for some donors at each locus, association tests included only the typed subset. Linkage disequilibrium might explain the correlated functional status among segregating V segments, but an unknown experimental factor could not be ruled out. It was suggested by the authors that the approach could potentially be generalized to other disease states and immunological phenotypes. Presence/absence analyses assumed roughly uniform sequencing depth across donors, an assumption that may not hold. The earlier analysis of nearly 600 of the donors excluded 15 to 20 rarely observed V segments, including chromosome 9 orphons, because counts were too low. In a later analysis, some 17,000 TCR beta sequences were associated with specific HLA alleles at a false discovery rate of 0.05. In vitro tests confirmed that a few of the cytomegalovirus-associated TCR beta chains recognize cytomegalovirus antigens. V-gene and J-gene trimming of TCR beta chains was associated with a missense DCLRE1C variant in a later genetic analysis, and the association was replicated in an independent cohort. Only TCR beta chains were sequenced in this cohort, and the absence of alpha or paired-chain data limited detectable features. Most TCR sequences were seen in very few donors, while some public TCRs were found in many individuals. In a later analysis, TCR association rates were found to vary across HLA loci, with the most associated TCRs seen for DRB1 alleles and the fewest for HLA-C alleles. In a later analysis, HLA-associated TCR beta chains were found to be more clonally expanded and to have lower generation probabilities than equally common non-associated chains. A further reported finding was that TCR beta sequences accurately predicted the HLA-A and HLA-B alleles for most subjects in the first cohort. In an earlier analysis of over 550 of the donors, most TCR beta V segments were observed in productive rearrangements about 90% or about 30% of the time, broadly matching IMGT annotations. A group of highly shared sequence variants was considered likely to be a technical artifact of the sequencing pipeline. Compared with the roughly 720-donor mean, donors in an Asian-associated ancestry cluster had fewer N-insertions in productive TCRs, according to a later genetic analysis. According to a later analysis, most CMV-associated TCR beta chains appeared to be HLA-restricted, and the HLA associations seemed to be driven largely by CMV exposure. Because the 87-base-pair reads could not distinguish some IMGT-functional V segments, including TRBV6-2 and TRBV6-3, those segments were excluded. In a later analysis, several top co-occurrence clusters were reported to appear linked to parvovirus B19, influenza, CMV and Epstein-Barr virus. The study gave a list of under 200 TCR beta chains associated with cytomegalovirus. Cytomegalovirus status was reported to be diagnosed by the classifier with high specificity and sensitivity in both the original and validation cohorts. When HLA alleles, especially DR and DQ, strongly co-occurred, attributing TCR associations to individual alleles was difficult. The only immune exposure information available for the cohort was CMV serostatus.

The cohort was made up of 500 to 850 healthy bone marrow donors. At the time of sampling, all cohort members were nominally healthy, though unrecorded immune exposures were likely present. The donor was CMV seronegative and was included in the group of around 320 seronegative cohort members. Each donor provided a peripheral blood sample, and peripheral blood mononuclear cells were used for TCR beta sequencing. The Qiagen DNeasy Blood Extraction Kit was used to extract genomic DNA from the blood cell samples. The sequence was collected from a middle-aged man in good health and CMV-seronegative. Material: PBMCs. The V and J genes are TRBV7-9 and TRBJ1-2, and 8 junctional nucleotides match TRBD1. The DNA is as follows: TGTGCCAGCAGCTTTTCAGGGGGCAGTGGCTACACCTTC. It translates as CASSFSGGSGYTF.